The 7 T cell receptor beta chains reported below all come from one sample, sequenced in a study of T cell repertoires in cytomegalovirus infection. TCRdb reprocessed the reads via MiXCR and lists one record per CDR3 protein. The sample includes approximately 200,000 distinct CDR3 sequences, roughly 22% seen only once; the top ten take 15% to 20%. The sample taken for sequencing was CD8+ T cells from PBMCs. All receptors come from a human donor in good health (CMV status not recorded). Some clones in this sample may be carry-over from other donors' samples.

The rearrangement links TRBV7-2 to TRBJ1-4; D gene ambiguous. The CDR3 loop spans 15 amino acids. Germline-derived CDR1 and CDR2 are SGHTA and FQGNSA. Trimming removed 3 bases at V and 3 bases at J, with 11 bases between. The CDR3 DNA sequence: TGTGCCAGCAGCTTCGGGGATTCGGCTAATGAAAAACTGTTTTTT. As protein: CASSFGDSANEKLFF.

The sample holds many counts of this clonotype. The chain employs TRBV7-8 and TRBJ2-3; 8 nucleotides agree with TRBD1. J gave up 4 bases and V 2 bases, and 5 bases lay outside the gene matches. The CDR3 spans 15 residues. Germline V lookup: CDR1 SGHVS, CDR2 FQNEAQ. The CDR3 DNA is TGTGCCAGCAGCTTATTTACAGGGGGAGCAGATACGCAGTATTTT. It translates to CASSLFTGGADTQYF.

The genes are TRBV20-1 and TRBJ2-7; 7 bases match TRBD2. J was trimmed by 3 bases and V by 2 bases; bases with no gene match: 7. The germline V gene encodes CDR1 DFQATT and CDR2 SNEGSKA (reference sequence). The CDR3 runs to 14 residues. Here the CDR3 reads CSARRPAGNYEQYF. The CDR3 coding sequence is TGCAGTGCTAGAAGGCCAGCGGGGAACTACGAGCAGTACTTC.

In its sample, this clonotype was seen many times. The gene calls are TRBV4-2 and TRBJ2-1; 8 bases line up with TRBD2. The CDR3 is 17 residues long. In germline, CDR1 is LGHNA, CDR2 YNFKEQ. With 5 bases clipped from V and 4 bases from J, the junction kept 13 bases outside the gene matches. CDR3 DNA: TGTGCCAGCAGCGCCCAGCCGGAAGCGGGGGTATACAATGAGCAGTTCTTC. This sequence encodes CASSAQPEAGVYNEQFF.

A word on this clonotype: This could be a read error, since a much larger clone is one nucleotide away. The V call is TRBV20-1, the J call TRBJ2-3; 8 bases map to TRBD2. The CDR3 is 14 amino acids. Trimming at V came to 6 bases and at J to 5 bases, leaving 10 bases not matched to a gene. Germline CDR1 is DFQATT and CDR2 is SNEGSKA (reference sequence). The CDR3 DNA reads TGCAGTGCCACGGGACTAGTCGATTTAGATACGCAGTATTTT. This sequence encodes CSATGLVDLDTQYF.

The chain recombines TRBV28 with TRBJ2-7; TRBD1 agrees at 9 bases. This CDR3 is 12 amino acids long. Trimming at V came to 4 bases and at J to 6 bases, leaving 1 base not matched to a gene. The V gene's germline CDR1 is MDHEN and CDR2 SYDVKM. The CDR3 region has the DNA TGTGCCAGCAGTTGGACAGGGGTCGAGCAGTACTTC. It translates to CASSWTGVEQYF.

This clonotype was observed a few times. The CDR3 DNA reads TGTGCCAGCAGCTTAGGCCCACTGACAGGGGATACCGGGGAGCTGTTTTTT. Amino acid sequence: CASSLGPLTGDTGELFF. The rearrangement joins TRBV7-6 to TRBJ2-2; 8 bases align to TRBD1. The CDR3 is 17 amino acids. Germline V gene sequence: CDR1 SGHVS, CDR2 FNYEAQ. The ends lost 1 base at V and 5 bases at J; junction bases unmatched: 9.